The present TCR beta chain was sequenced within a study of blood T cell repertoires in COVID-19. J gave up 4 bases and V 0 bases, and 4 bases lay outside the gene matches. This CDR3 spans 15 amino acids. Germline V gene data show CDR1 as SGHRS and CDR2 as YFSETQ. This clone has just one count. Repertoires were generated with immunoSEQ multiplex PCR, while TCRdb's copy carries only in-frame clones and drops some. This table has approximately 190,000 clones, approximately 79% appearing once. The gene calls are TRBV5-1 and TRBJ2-3, with TRBD1 matching over 8 bases. Specimen: peripheral blood. This receptor was taken from a man aged 25-45 years with active or convalescent COVID-19. The CDR3 DNA reads as TGCGCCAGCAGCTTGGGGGCAGGGGGCGCAGATACGCAGTATTTT. Translation: CASSLGAGGADTQYF.